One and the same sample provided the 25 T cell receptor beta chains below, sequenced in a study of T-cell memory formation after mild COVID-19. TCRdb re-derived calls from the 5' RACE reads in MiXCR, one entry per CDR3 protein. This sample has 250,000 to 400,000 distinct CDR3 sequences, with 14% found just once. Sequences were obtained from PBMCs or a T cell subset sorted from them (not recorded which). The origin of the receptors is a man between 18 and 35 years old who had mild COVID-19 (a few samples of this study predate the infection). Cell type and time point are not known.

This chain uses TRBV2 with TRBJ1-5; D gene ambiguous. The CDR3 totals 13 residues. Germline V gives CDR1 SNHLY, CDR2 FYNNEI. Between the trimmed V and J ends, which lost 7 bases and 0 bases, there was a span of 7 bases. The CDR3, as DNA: TGTGCCAGCACCTTTGGTAGCAATCAGCCCCAGCATTTT. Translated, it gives CASTFGSNQPQHF.

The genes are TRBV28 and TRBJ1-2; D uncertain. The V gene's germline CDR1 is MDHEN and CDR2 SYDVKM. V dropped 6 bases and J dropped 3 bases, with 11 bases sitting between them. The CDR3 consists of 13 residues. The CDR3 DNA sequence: TGTGCCAGCAGCCAGACGCCTGACTATGGCTACACCTTC. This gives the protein CASSQTPDYGYTF.

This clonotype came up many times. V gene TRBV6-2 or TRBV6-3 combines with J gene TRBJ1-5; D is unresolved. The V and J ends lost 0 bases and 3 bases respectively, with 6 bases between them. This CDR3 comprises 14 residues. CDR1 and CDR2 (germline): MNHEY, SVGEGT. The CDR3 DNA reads TGTGCCAGCAGTTACTCGACACTCAATCAGCCCCAGCATTTT. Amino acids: CASSYSTLNQPQHF.

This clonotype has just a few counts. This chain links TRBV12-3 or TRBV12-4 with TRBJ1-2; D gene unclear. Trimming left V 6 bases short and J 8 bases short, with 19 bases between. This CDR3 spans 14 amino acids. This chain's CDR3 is CASSSPDAAEGYTF. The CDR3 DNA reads TGTGCCAGCAGCTCCCCCGACGCCGCCGAGGGCTACACCTTC.

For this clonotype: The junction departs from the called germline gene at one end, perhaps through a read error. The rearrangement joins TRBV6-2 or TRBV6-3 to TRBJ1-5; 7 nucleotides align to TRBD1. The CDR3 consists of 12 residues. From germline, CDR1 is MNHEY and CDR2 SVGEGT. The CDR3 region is CGSRGSNQPQHF. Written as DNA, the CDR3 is TGTGGCAGCAGGGGGAGCAATCAGCCCCAGCATTTT.

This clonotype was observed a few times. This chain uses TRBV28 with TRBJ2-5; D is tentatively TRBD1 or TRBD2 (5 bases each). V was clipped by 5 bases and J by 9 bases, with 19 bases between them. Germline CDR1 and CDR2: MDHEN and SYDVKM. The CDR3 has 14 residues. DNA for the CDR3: TGTGCCAGCAGTCCATGGGACCCGGAATCGCCCCAGTACTTC. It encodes CASSPWDPESPQYF.

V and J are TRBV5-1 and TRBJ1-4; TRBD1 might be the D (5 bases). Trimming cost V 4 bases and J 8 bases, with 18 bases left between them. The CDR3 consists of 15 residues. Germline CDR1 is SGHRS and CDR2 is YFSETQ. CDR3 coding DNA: TGCGCCAGCAGCCTTCAGTCGGGGGATCGGGAAAAACTGTTTTTT. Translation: CASSLQSGDREKLFF.

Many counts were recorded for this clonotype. The CDR3 loop is CASRLAGGSYEQYF. CDR3 DNA: TGTGCTTCCCGTTTGGCAGGAGGCTCCTACGAGCAGTACTTC. V gene TRBV12-3 or TRBV12-4 combines with J gene TRBJ2-7; tentative D call: TRBD2 (5 bases). CDR3 length: 14 residues.

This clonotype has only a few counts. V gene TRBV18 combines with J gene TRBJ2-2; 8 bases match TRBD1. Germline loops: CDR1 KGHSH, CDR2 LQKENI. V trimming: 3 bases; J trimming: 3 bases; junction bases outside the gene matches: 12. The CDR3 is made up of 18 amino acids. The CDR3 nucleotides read TGTGCCAGCTCACCTCCGAACCTGAGGGACAGGTACACCGGGGAGCTGTTTTTT. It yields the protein CASSPPNLRDRYTGELFF.

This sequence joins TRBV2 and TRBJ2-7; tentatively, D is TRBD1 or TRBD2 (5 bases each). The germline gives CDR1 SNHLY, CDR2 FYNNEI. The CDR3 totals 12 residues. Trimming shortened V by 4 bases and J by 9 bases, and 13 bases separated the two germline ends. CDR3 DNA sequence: TGTGCCAGCAGTGCCGTCGGGGCGAGGCAGTACTTC. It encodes CASSAVGARQYF. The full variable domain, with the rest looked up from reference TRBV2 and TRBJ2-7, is EPEVTQTPSHQVTQMGQEVILRCVPISNHLYFYWYRQILGQKVEFLVSFYNNEISEKSEIFDDQFSVERPDGSNFTLKIRSTKLEDSAMYFCASSAVGARQYFGPGTRLTVT.

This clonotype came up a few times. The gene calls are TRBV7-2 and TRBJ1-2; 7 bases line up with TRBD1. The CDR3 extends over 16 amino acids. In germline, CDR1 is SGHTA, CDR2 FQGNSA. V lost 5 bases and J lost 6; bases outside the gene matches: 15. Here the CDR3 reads CASSPRRAGTGDGYTF. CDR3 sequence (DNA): TGTGCCAGCAGCCCGAGAAGAGCGGGTACAGGGGATGGCTACACCTTC.

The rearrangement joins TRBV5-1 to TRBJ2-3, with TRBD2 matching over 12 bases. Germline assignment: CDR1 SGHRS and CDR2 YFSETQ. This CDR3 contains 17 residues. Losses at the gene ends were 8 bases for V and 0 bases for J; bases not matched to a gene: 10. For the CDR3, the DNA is TGCGCCAGATCCGTGGCTAGCGGGGGGGACAGCACAGATACGCAGTATTTT. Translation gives CARSVASGGDSTDTQYF.

CDR3 loop: CASSLLEGTEAFF. CDR3 nucleotides: TGTGCCAGCAGCCTGTTGGAGGGCACTGAAGCTTTCTTT. The chain combines TRBV6-5 with TRBJ1-1; no reliable D call. The CDR3 loop spans 13 amino acids. V was pared by 6 bases and J by 4 bases, with 12 bases between. CDR1 and CDR2 (germline): MNHEY, SVGAGI.

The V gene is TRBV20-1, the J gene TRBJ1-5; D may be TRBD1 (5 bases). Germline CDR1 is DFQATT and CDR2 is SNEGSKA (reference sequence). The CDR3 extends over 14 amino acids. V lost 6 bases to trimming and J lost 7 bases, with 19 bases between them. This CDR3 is CSAPLPVGDQPQHF. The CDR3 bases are TGCAGTGCACCCCTCCCTGTGGGGGACCAGCCCCAGCATTTT.

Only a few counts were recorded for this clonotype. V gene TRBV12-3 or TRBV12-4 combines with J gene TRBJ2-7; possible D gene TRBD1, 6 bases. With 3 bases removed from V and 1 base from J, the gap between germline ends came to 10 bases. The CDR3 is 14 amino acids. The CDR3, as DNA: TGTGCCAGCAGTTTCGGGACATTTTCCTACGAGCAGTACTTC. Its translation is CASSFGTFSYEQYF.

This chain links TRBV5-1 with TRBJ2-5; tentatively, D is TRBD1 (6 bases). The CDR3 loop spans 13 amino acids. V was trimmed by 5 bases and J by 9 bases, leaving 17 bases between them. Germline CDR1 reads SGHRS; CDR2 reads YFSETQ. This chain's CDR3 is CASSPETGLAQYF. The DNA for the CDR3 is TGCGCCAGCAGTCCCGAGACAGGTCTAGCCCAGTACTTC.

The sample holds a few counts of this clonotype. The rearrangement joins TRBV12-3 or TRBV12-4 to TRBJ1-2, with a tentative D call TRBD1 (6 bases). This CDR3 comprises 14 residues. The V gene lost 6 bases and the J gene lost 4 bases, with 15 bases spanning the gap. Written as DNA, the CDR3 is TGTGCCAGCAGCGACGTCAGGGGTGGCTATGGCTACACCTTC. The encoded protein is CASSDVRGGYGYTF.

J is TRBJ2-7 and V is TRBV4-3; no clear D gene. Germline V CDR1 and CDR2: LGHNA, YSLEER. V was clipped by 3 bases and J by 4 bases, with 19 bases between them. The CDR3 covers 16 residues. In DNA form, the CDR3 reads TGCGCCAGCAGCCAGGATCTGGTTGGCCCCTCTTACGAGCAGTACTTC. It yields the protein CASSQDLVGPSYEQYF.

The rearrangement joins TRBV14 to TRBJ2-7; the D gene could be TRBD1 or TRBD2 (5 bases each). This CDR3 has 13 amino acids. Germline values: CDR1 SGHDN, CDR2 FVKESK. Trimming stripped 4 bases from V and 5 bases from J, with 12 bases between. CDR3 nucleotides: TGTGCCAGCAGCCTTTTTGGGGGACACGAGCAGTACTTC. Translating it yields CASSLFGGHEQYF. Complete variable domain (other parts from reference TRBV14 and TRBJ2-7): EAGVTQFPSHSVIEKGQTVTLRCDPISGHDNLYWYRRVMGKEIKFLLHFVKESKQDESGMPNNRFLAERTGGTYSTLKVQPAELEDSGVYFCASSLFGGHEQYFGPGTRLTVT.

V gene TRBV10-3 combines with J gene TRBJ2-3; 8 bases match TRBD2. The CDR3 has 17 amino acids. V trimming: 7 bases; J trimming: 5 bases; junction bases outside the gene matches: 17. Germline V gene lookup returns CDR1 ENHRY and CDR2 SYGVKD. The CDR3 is CAITSGGPSTKQDTQYF. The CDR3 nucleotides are TGTGCCATCACGAGCGGGGGCCCCTCCACCAAACAAGATACGCAGTATTTT.

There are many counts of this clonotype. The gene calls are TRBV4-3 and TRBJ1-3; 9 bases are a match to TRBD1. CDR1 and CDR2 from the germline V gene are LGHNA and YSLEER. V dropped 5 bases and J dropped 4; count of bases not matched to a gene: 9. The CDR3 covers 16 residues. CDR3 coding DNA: TGCGCCAGCAGCGCCACCTCCGGGACAGGGGGAAACACCATATATTTT. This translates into CASSATSGTGGNTIYF.

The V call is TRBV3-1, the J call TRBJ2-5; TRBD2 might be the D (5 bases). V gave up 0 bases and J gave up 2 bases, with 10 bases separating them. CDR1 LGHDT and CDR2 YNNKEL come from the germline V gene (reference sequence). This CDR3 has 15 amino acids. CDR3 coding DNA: TGTGCCAGCAGCCAAGATATGAGGGATCAAGAGACCCAGTACTTC. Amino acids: CASSQDMRDQETQYF.

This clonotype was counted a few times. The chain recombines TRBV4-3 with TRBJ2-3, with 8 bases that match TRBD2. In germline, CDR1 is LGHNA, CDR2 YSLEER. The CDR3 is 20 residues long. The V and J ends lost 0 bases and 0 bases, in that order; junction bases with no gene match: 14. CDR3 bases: TGCGCCAGCAGCCAAGATACTAGCGGCCCTGGGGCATATAGCACAGATACGCAGTATTTT. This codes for CASSQDTSGPGAYSTDTQYF.

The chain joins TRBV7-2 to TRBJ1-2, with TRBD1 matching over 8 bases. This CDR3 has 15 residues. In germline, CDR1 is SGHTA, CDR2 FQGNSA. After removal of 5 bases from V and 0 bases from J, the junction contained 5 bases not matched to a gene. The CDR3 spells CASSPQGAANYGYTF. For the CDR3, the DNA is TGTGCCAGCAGCCCTCAGGGGGCGGCTAACTATGGCTACACCTTC.

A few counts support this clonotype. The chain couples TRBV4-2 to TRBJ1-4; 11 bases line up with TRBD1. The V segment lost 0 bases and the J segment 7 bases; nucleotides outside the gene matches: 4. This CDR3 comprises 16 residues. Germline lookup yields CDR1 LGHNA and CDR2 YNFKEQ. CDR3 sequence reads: CASSQDPGQGAEKLFF. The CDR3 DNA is TGTGCCAGCAGCCAAGACCCCGGACAGGGGGCTGAAAAACTGTTTTTT.